This T cell receptor beta chain was retrieved from a study of T-cell memory formation after mild COVID-19. TCRdb redid the calling of the 5' RACE reads with MiXCR, one entry per CDR3 protein. The sample includes about 34,000 distinct CDR3 sequences, 7% to 8% of them seen just once. This clonotype was observed at least ten times. Germline CDR1 and CDR2: SGHRS and YFSETQ. The CDR3 is 16 residues long. The junction had 11 bases not matched to a gene; V was cut back by 4 bases and J by 6 bases. The gene calls are TRBV5-1 and TRBJ2-1; 9 nucleotides line up with TRBD2. What was sequenced was PBMCs or a T cell subset sorted from them (not recorded which). This TCR was recovered from a young man who had mild COVID-19 (a few samples of this study predate the infection). Cell type and time point are not known. The CDR3 loop is CASSPEGGGGVNEQFF. The CDR3 coding sequence is TGCGCCAGCAGCCCCGAGGGGGGCGGGGGGGTCAATGAGCAGTTCTTC.